This T cell receptor beta chain comes out of a study of T cells after yellow fever vaccination. At least ten counts were recorded for this clonotype. V was trimmed by 0 bases and J by 3 bases, leaving 18 bases between them. This CDR3 region has 17 residues. Looked up from germline, CDR1 is DFQATT and CDR2 is SNEGSKA (reference sequence). TCRdb redid the calling of the 5' RACE reads with MiXCR, one entry per CDR3 protein. The sample holds around 50,000 distinct CDR3 sequences, approximately 7% seen once. This rearrangement joins TRBV20-1 to TRBJ1-5; maybe TRBD1 (5 bases). This clonotype originated in a man between 18 and 29 years old who received the YFV17D yellow fever vaccine. Sequencing used CD8+ T cells sorted from PBMCs, obtained roughly 14 days after the first yellow fever vaccination. The CDR3 here is CSAREPQLGTYNQPQHF. CDR3 DNA: TGCAGTGCTAGAGAACCCCAGCTTGGGACCTACAATCAGCCCCAGCATTTT.